The 18 T cell receptor beta chains reported below all come from one sample, sequenced in a study of long-term antiretroviral therapy in people with HIV. The assay used was immunoSEQ (version v3.0), run at survey level. The repertoire was sequenced with immunoSEQ multiplex PCR; TCRdb's copy has only in-frame clones and lacks some. The sample includes around 12,000 clones, around 90% of them seen just once. Sequenced material: unsorted PBMCs, taken 2.1 years after starting antiretroviral therapy. Receptor source: a woman in her forties with HIV.

This chain connects TRBV11-2 to TRBJ2-2, with 11 nucleotides matching TRBD2. Germline values: CDR1 SGHAT, CDR2 FQNNGV. V shed 2 bases, J shed 6 bases, and the junction held 5 bases outside the gene matches. CDR3 length equals 16 residues. The CDR3 DNA reads TGTGCCAGCAGCTTAAGTGTTAGCGGGGGGGCCGGGGAGCTGTTTTTT. It specifies CASSLSVSGGAGELFF.

CDR3: CAGGTHSNQPQHF. In nucleotides, the CDR3 is TGTGCCGGAGGGACACATAGCAATCAGCCCCAGCATTTT. The chain is built from TRBV30 and TRBJ1-5, with D tentatively TRBD1 (6 bases). CDR1 and CDR2 (germline): GTSNPN, SVGIG (reference sequence). Trimming left V 8 bases short and J 0 bases short, with 11 bases between. The CDR3 totals 13 residues.

The chain employs TRBV7-9 and TRBJ2-1; D not resolved. V was trimmed by 5 bases and J by 8 bases, leaving 13 bases between them. CDR1 and CDR2 from the germline V gene are SEHNR and FQNEAQ (reference sequence). The CDR3 is made up of 13 amino acids. For the CDR3, the DNA is TGTGCCAGCAGCCTTTACATAGGCCATGAGCAGTTCTTC. As protein: CASSLYIGHEQFF.

The gene calls are TRBV18 and TRBJ2-2; 9 bases agree with TRBD2. There are 17 residues in the CDR3. The V segment lost 10 bases and the J segment 0 bases; nucleotides outside the gene matches: 12. In germline, CDR1 is KGHSH, CDR2 LQKENI. The CDR3 protein is CATPVAGVAANTGELFF. Here the CDR3 DNA reads TGTGCCACCCCCGTAGCGGGGGTCGCCGCGAACACCGGGGAGCTGTTTTTT.

The chain joins TRBV7-2 to TRBJ2-5; 13 nucleotides agree with TRBD2. V gave up 5 bases and J gave up 4 bases; unmatched junction bases: 7. This CDR3 contains 16 residues. Germline loops: CDR1 SGHTA, CDR2 FQGNSA. This chain's CDR3 is CASSKTSGGAGETQYF. The DNA of the CDR3 is TGTGCCAGCAGCAAAACTAGCGGGGGGGCCGGAGAGACCCAGTACTTC.

About this clone itself: Other nucleotide sequences in the sample specify the same CDR3. The rearrangement uses TRBV2 and TRBJ2-1; 9 bases line up with TRBD2. The CDR3 is 16 amino acids. The germline V gene encodes CDR1 SNHLY and CDR2 FYNNEI. After removal of 1 base from V and 4 bases from J, the junction contained 5 bases not matched to a gene. The DNA for the CDR3 is TGTGCCAGCAGTGAAGTGAGACTAGCGGTATACAATGAGCAGTTCTTC. It codes for CASSEVRLAVYNEQFF.

The chain's CDR3 is CASSSNRGMNTEAFF. The CDR3 coding sequence is TGCGCCAGCAGCTCCAACAGGGGTATGAACACTGAAGCTTTCTTT. The rearrangement uses TRBV5-1 and TRBJ1-1; 7 bases map to TRBD1. The V gene's germline CDR1 is SGHRS and CDR2 YFSETQ. There are 15 residues in the CDR3. V was clipped by 3 bases and J by 0 bases; unmatched bases: 5.

The chain carries TRBV4-2 and TRBJ2-1; 8 nucleotides line up with TRBD2. The CDR3 sequence is 16 residues long. Germline assignment: CDR1 LGHNA and CDR2 YNFKEQ. V shed 4 bases, J shed 4 bases, and the junction held 9 bases outside the gene matches. The DNA for the CDR3 is TGTGCCAGCAGCCCAACGCAGAGCGGGGGATACAATGAGCAGTTCTTC. This encodes CASSPTQSGGYNEQFF.

The chain employs TRBV5-3 and TRBJ1-4, with 9 bases lining up with TRBD1. TRBV5-3 is flagged as an ORF with uncertain function. This CDR3 is 17 amino acids long. J gave up 8 bases and V 4 bases, and 15 bases lay outside the gene matches. CDR3 region: CARSQAFSGTGNEKLFF. The CDR3 nucleotides are TGTGCCAGAAGCCAGGCGTTTAGCGGGACAGGGAACGAAAAACTGTTTTTT.

The gene calls are TRBV7-9 and TRBJ2-3; the D call may be TRBD1 or TRBD2 (7 bases each). V was pared by 5 bases and J by 9 bases, with 21 bases between. The CDR3 is 15 amino acids. Germline-derived CDR1 and CDR2 are SEHNR and FQNEAQ (reference sequence). CDR3 sequence: CASSPPGGGLATQYF. CDR3 DNA sequence: TGTGCCAGCAGCCCCCCAGGGGGGGGCTTAGCGACGCAGTATTTT.

This rearrangement joins TRBV5-6 to TRBJ1-1; 7 bases align to TRBD1. V shed 0 bases and J 2 bases; nucleotides not matched to a gene: 10. The germline CDR1 and CDR2 sequences are SGHDT and YYEEEE. The length of the CDR3 is 17 residues. This CDR3 is CASSLARGGGVNTEAFF. CDR3 nucleotides: TGTGCCAGCAGCTTGGCCAGGGGAGGGGGCGTAAACACTGAAGCTTTCTTT.

The chain couples TRBV7-8 to TRBJ1-4; D gene uncertain. V lost 2 bases and J lost 10, with 11 bases in between. The CDR3 runs to 13 residues. Germline V gene sequence: CDR1 SGHVS, CDR2 FQNEAQ. This CDR3 reads CASSLHREGKLFF. The CDR3 DNA follows: TGTGCCAGCAGCTTACATAGAGAGGGAAAACTGTTTTTT.

The V gene is TRBV7-2, the J gene TRBJ1-4, with TRBD1 matching over 7 bases. This CDR3 is 16 amino acids long. CDR1 and CDR2 (germline): SGHTA, FQGNSA. Trimming removed 2 bases from V and 5 bases from J; junction bases left unmatched: 8. Here the CDR3 DNA reads TGTGCCAGCAGCTTACATGGGGGACAGAACAATGAAAAACTGTTTTTT. Encoded protein: CASSLHGGQNNEKLFF.

CDR3 amino acids: CASSLSGLTYTGELFF. DNA of the CDR3: TGTGCCAGCAGCTTAAGTGGTCTGACTTACACCGGGGAGCTGTTTTTT. The chain is built from TRBV5-6 and TRBJ2-2; D unresolved. In germline, CDR1 is SGHDT, CDR2 YYEEEE. The length of the CDR3 is 16 residues. With 2 bases removed from V and 3 bases from J, the gap between germline ends came to 14 bases.

The CDR3 reads CASSLQGSSVDSPLHF. The CDR3, as DNA: TGCGCCAGCAGCTTACAGGGGTCAAGTGTTGATTCACCCCTCCACTTT. The chain recombines TRBV5-1 with TRBJ1-6; the match to TRBD1 covers 7 bases. The CDR3 is 16 residues long. After removal of 2 bases from V and 8 bases from J, the junction contained 10 bases not matched to a gene. Looked up from germline, CDR1 is SGHRS and CDR2 is YFSETQ. Together with reference TRBV5-1 and TRBJ1-6, the CDR3 gives the full variable domain: KAGVTQTPRYLIKTRGQQVTLSCSPISGHRSVSWYQQTPGQGLQFLFEYFSETQRNKGNFPGRFSGRQFSNSRSEMNVSTLELGDSALYLCASSLQGSSVDSPLHFGNGTRLTVT.

This chain connects TRBV6-1 to TRBJ1-1; 7 nucleotides match TRBD1. The CDR3 contains 15 residues. CDR1 and CDR2 (germline): MNHNS, SASEGT. V trimming: 3 bases; J trimming: 6 bases; junction bases outside the gene matches: 10. The CDR3: CASSEGRTGAAEAFF. CDR3 coding DNA: TGTGCCAGCAGTGAGGGACGTACAGGGGCGGCTGAAGCTTTCTTT.

The chain joins TRBV19 to TRBJ2-1; 7 bases fit TRBD1. Germline V gives CDR1 LNHDA, CDR2 SQIVND (reference sequence). Trimming cost V 7 bases and J 2 bases; bases outside gene matches: 11. The CDR3 has 16 amino acids. The CDR3 DNA reads as TGTGCCAGTAAGTCGGGAAACAGGGGAACCTACAATGAGCAGTTCTTC. It is translated as CASKSGNRGTYNEQFF.

The chain combines TRBV30 with TRBJ1-6; D unresolved. The germline gives CDR1 GTSNPN, CDR2 SVGIG (reference sequence). The CDR3 contains 13 residues. CDR3 coding DNA: TGTGCTTCTGTGGGTGGCAACAATTCACCCCTCCACTTT. This codes for CASVGGNNSPLHF.